This TCR beta chain was retrieved from a study of blood T cell repertoires in COVID-19. Study information: Specimens from acute and convalescent COVID-19 originated in the United States, Italy and Spain. The cDNA or gDNA used as material had been derived from T cells, B-cell-depleted T cells, or PBMCs.

Authors' analysis steps: Cell counts per sample came from amplifying reference gene primers. Method: immunoSEQ multiplex PCR; TCRdb's copy keeps in-frame clones and lacks some. Clonal size and the V and J genes are those of that table, whereas D and trimming came from the DNA. The table has fewer than 300,000 clones, 85% to 90% seen once. CDR3 size: 14 residues. The ends were cut back, 0 bases at V and 5 bases at J, with 11 bases in the middle. Germline-derived CDR1 and CDR2 are SGDLS and YYNGEE. This clone has a single count. The sequence derives from a man under 40 with acute or convalescent COVID-19. Material: peripheral blood. V usage is TRBV9 and J usage is TRBJ1-1; maybe TRBD1 (6 bases). This CDR3 reads CASSVDQGITEAFF. The CDR3 nucleotides are TGTGCCAGCAGCGTAGACCAGGGGATTACTGAAGCTTTCTTT.